Shown below are 17 T cell receptor beta chains from a single sample sequenced in a study of sequential checkpoint blockade in melanoma. TCRdb's copy holds only in-frame clones and misses some; the assay was immunoSEQ multiplex PCR. The table includes 10,000 to 15,000 clones, over 20% detected once. Stated treatment: randomized to nivolumab then ipilimumab (arm A) or the reverse (arm B). This specimen consisted of tumor tissue (inferred from file names), obtained from a patient given nivolumab and ipilimumab in sequence. The origin of the receptors is a human donor with melanoma.

The rearrangement joins TRBV10-2 to TRBJ1-6; D perhaps matches TRBD1 (5 bases). The CDR3 is 12 amino acids. CDR1 WSHSY and CDR2 SAAADI come from the germline V gene. V was trimmed by 4 bases and J by 7 bases, leaving 5 bases between them. The CDR3: CASSGGNSPLHF. Here the CDR3 DNA reads TGCGCCAGCAGTGGGGGGAATTCACCCCTCCACTTT.

In DNA, the CDR3 is TGCGCCAGCTCCTCCGGGGCTAGCGGGATCAATGAGCAGTTCTTC. As protein: CASSSGASGINEQFF. V is TRBV5-1 and J is TRBJ2-1, with 9 bases matching TRBD2. Losses at the gene ends were 7 bases for V and 6 bases for J; bases not matched to a gene: 11. CDR3 length equals 15 residues. The germline V gene has CDR1 SGHRS and CDR2 YFSETQ. Variable domain in full (rest from reference TRBV5-1 and TRBJ2-1): KAGVTQTPRYLIKTRGQQVTLSCSPISGHRSVSWYQQTPGQGLQFLFEYFSETQRNKGNFPGRFSGRQFSNSRSEMNVSTLELGDSALYLCASSSGASGINEQFFGPGTRLTVL.

This clone came up a few times. V usage is TRBV6-8 and J usage is TRBJ1-2; no clear D gene. Trimming stripped 9 bases from V and 0 bases from J, with 11 bases between. This CDR3 contains 13 residues. CDR1 is MNHGY, CDR2 SAAAGT, per germline. The CDR3 sequence is CASRTGSNYGYTF. CDR3 in DNA: TGTGCCAGTCGAACGGGGTCTAACTATGGCTACACCTTC.

This clone was picked up a small number of times. The chain joins TRBV29-1 to TRBJ1-4; D is unresolved. The germline gives CDR1 SQVTM, CDR2 ANQGSEA. The CDR3 consists of 15 residues. Trimming pared 0 bases from V and 5 bases from J, leaving 13 bases between. The CDR3 region is CSVEDRGVGNEKLFF. The DNA for the CDR3 is TGCAGCGTTGAAGATCGCGGGGTAGGGAATGAAAAACTGTTTTTT.

The sample holds a few counts of this clone. The rearrangement uses TRBV9 and TRBJ1-2; tentatively, D is TRBD1 (5 bases). The germline CDR1 and CDR2 sequences are SGDLS and YYNGEE. V lost 4 bases and J 8 bases, leaving 21 bases between the germline ends. The CDR3 has 15 amino acids. The chain's CDR3 is CASSQKVQGPFGYTF. CDR3 bases: TGTGCCAGCAGCCAGAAGGTCCAGGGCCCTTTCGGCTACACCTTC.

This clone was observed a handful of times. The chain uses TRBV9 and TRBJ2-1, with D tentatively TRBD1 or TRBD2 (5 bases each). The CDR3 totals 15 residues. Germline assignment: CDR1 SGDLS and CDR2 YYNGEE. V was pared by 3 bases and J by 3 bases, with 13 bases between. The CDR3 region has the DNA TGTGCCAGCAGCGGAAGGGACGGTGACTACAATGAGCAGTTCTTC. As protein: CASSGRDGDYNEQFF.

V and J are TRBV11-3 and TRBJ2-3; D ambiguous. V lost 6 bases, J lost 2 bases, and 15 bases lay in between. The CDR3 runs to 15 residues. The V gene's germline CDR1 is SGHNT and CDR2 YENEEA. The CDR3 DNA reads TGTGCCAGCAGTAATCGGGCAGCTTCCACAGATACGCAGTATTTT. Protein sequence: CASSNRAASTDTQYF. Full variable domain (missing parts from reference TRBV11-3 and TRBJ2-3): EAGVVQSPRYKIIEKKQPVAFWCNPISGHNTLYWYLQNLGQGPELLIRYENEEAVDDSQLPKDRFSAERLKGVDSTLKIQPAELGDSAVYLCASSNRAASTDTQYFGPGTRLTVL.

The chain carries TRBV11-3 and TRBJ2-7; D ambiguous. The V end lost 0 bases, the J end lost 2 bases, and 8 bases lay between the germline ends. Germline CDR1 reads SGHNT; CDR2 reads YENEEA. The CDR3 length is 14 residues. The CDR3, as DNA: TGTGCCAGCAGCTTAGATACGCAAACCTACGAGCAGTACTTC. As protein: CASSLDTQTYEQYF.

This clone was found many times. The chain couples TRBV6-8 to TRBJ2-1, with 10 bases lining up with TRBD2. J gave up 5 bases and V 6 bases, and 7 bases lay outside the gene matches. The CDR3 consists of 15 residues. Germline-derived CDR1 and CDR2 are MNHGY and SAAAGT. Here the CDR3 reads CASSRRTSGHNEQFF. CDR3 DNA: TGTGCCAGCAGCCGCCGGACTAGCGGTCACAATGAGCAGTTCTTC.

V is TRBV28 and J is TRBJ1-3, with a weak D call TRBD1 (5 bases). V was clipped by 5 bases and J by 4 bases, with 18 bases between them. The CDR3 contains 16 residues. Germline V gives CDR1 MDHEN, CDR2 SYDVKM. The CDR3 bases are TGTGCCAGCAGTCCAAGTCAACAGGTTGCCGGAAACACCATATATTTT. Translated, it gives CASSPSQQVAGNTIYF.

This clone was detected only a few times. The chain joins TRBV14 to TRBJ2-3, with 7 bases that match TRBD1. CDR1 and CDR2 (germline): SGHDN, FVKESK. The V and J ends lost 1 base and 0 bases, in that order; junction bases with no gene match: 4. This CDR3 contains 16 residues. The CDR3 region has the DNA TGTGCCAGCAGCCAAGGACAGGGCGCTAGCACAGATACGCAGTATTTT. It specifies CASSQGQGASTDTQYF.

The table lists this clone with a few counts. The chain carries TRBV19 and TRBJ2-7; TRBD2 agrees at 10 bases. The CDR3 extends over 15 amino acids. V lost 7 bases to trimming and J lost 0 bases; unmatched junction nucleotides: 6. From germline, CDR1 is LNHDA and CDR2 SQIVND (reference sequence). Here the CDR3 reads CASTLTSGFSYEQYF. Written as DNA, the CDR3 is TGTGCCAGTACCCTGACTAGCGGGTTCTCCTACGAGCAGTACTTC.

The V and J genes are TRBV28 and TRBJ1-5, with a possible D match to TRBD1 (5 bases). Per germline, CDR1 MDHEN and CDR2 SYDVKM. This CDR3 has 16 residues. Between the trimmed V and J ends, which lost 2 bases and 2 bases, there was a span of 13 bases. Here the CDR3 DNA reads TGTGCCAGCAGTTTAGGCAGGGTTTTGGGCAATCAGCCCCAGCATTTT. Translating gives CASSLGRVLGNQPQHF.

This clone was found a few times. The DNA of the CDR3 is TGTGCCAGCAGTCAATTGGGACAGAATAGCAATCAGCCCCAGCATTTT. Its translation is CASSQLGQNSNQPQHF. The rearrangement joins TRBV6-8 to TRBJ1-5, with 7 bases aligning to TRBD1. The length of the CDR3 is 16 residues. With V trimmed by 5 bases and J by 0 bases, 7 bases remained unmatched. Germline loops: CDR1 MNHGY, CDR2 SAAAGT.

Concerning this clone: This CDR3 is missing its conserved last phenylalanine or tryptophan, likely due to a read error. The DNA is left out, because the CDR3 cannot be placed on it with certainty; the CDR3 is given as TCRdb lists it. The CDR3 region is CASSITRDLRTRGQFLL. This chain joins TRBV19 and TRBJ1-2; the DNA was not compared with TRBD1, the D call given in the table. The CDR3 spans 17 residues, counting both ends. CDR1 is LNHDA, CDR2 SQIVND, per germline (reference sequence).

The chain joins TRBV11-3 to TRBJ2-3, with 11 bases matching TRBD2. From germline, CDR1 is SGHNT and CDR2 YENEEA. The CDR3 length is 15 residues. The junction had 4 bases not matched to a gene; V was cut back by 7 bases and J by 1 base. The CDR3 is CASTSSGGGTDTQYF. CDR3 coding DNA: TGTGCCAGCACCAGTAGCGGGGGGGGCACAGATACGCAGTATTTT.

The gene calls are TRBV19 and TRBJ1-5; the D is unclear. Between the trimmed V and J ends, which lost 6 bases and 9 bases, there was a span of 15 bases. CDR3 length: 13 amino acids. Per germline, CDR1 LNHDA and CDR2 SQIVND (reference sequence). CDR3 in amino acids: CASSIRRDPPQHF. The CDR3, as DNA: TGTGCCAGTAGCATTCGGCGAGATCCGCCCCAGCATTTT.